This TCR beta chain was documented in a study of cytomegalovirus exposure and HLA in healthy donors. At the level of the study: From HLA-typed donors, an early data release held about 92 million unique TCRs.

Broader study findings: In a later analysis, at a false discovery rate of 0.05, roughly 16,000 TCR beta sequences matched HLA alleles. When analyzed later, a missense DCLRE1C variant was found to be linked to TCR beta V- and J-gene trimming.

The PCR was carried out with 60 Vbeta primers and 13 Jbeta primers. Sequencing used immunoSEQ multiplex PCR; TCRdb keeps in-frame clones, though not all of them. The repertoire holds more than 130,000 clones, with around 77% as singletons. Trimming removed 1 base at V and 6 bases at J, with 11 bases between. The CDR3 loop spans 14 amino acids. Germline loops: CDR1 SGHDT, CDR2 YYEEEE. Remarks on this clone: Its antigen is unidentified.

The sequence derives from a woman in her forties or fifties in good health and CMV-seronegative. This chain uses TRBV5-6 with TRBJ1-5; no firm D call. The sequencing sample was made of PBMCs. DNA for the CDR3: TGTGCCAGCAGCTTGTACGGGTTAGGTCAGCCCCAGCATTTT. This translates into CASSLYGLGQPQHF.